A single sample gave rise to the 30 T cell receptor beta chains below, sequenced in a study of blood T cell repertoires in COVID-19. Profiling relied on immunoSEQ multiplex PCR, and the TCRdb table lists in-frame clones only, not all of them. Of about 430,000 clones detected, 88% appear once; the ten largest clones hold about 1.5%. The sequencing input was PBMCs or T cells enriched from blood (not recorded which). These receptors were collected from a woman aged 18-29 years who had been exposed to COVID-19.

The V and J genes are TRBV9 and TRBJ1-5; 10 nucleotides align to TRBD1. Trimming cost V 4 bases and J 0 bases; bases outside gene matches: 7. The CDR3 length is 17 residues. CDR1 is SGDLS, CDR2 YYNGEE, per germline. The CDR3 nucleotides are TGTGCCAGCAGCCACGGGACAGGGGCCTATAGCAATCAGCCCCAGCATTTT. It translates to CASSHGTGAYSNQPQHF.

The V and J genes are TRBV7-7 and TRBJ2-1, with no clear D. The V gene's germline CDR1 is SSHAT and CDR2 FNYEAQ (reference sequence). V lost 4 bases and J lost 10, with 11 bases in between. CDR3 length equals 12 residues. The CDR3 is CASSSGSGEQFF. The CDR3 nucleotides read TGTGCCAGCAGCTCCGGGTCCGGGGAGCAGTTCTTC.

The chain recombines TRBV29-1 with TRBJ1-1, with 9 bases fitting TRBD1. Germline CDR1 SQVTM, CDR2 ANQGSEA. This CDR3 has 15 residues. The junction had 11 bases not matched to a gene; V was cut back by 7 bases and J by 2 bases. CDR3 region: CSAAVRDRANTEAFF. The DNA of the CDR3 is TGCAGCGCCGCCGTCCGGGACAGGGCAAACACTGAAGCTTTCTTT.

This sequence joins TRBV5-4 and TRBJ2-7; 16 bases are shared with TRBD2. J was trimmed by 3 bases and V by 0 bases; bases with no gene match: 12. CDR3 length: 20 residues. Germline CDR1 SGHNT, CDR2 YYREEE (reference sequence). CDR3 sequence reads: CASSLEPGTSGRAWDYEQYF. As DNA, the CDR3 is TGTGCCAGCAGCTTGGAGCCCGGGACTAGCGGGAGGGCCTGGGACTACGAGCAGTACTTC.

This chain connects TRBV6-2 or TRBV6-3 to TRBJ1-4, with a possible D match to TRBD1 (5 bases). Trimming took 0 bases from V and 7 from J, leaving 15 bases between them. CDR3 size: 16 residues. Germline values: CDR1 MNHEY, CDR2 SVGEGT. CDR3 protein: CASSYSPPGMVEKLFF. CDR3 sequence (DNA): TGTGCCAGCAGTTACTCGCCGCCAGGGATGGTTGAAAAACTGTTTTTT.

The V and J genes are TRBV3-1 (or the pseudogene TRBV3-2) and TRBJ1-2; D possibly corresponds to TRBD1 (5 bases). Germline V CDR1 and CDR2: LGHDT, YNNKEL (reference sequence). V shed 4 bases and J shed 6 bases, with 18 bases lying between them. This CDR3 comprises 15 residues. This CDR3 is CASSPLMGGGDGYTF. CDR3 DNA sequence: TGTGCCAGCAGCCCCCTGATGGGGGGTGGGGATGGCTACACCTTC.

This chain uses TRBV7-9 with TRBJ2-7, with D tentatively TRBD1 (6 bases). The germline V and J ends were trimmed by 1 base and 9 bases, with 19 bases remaining between them. CDR3 length: 15 amino acids. The germline V gene encodes CDR1 SEHNR and CDR2 FQNEAQ (reference sequence). The DNA of the CDR3 is TGTGCCAGCAGCTTAGGTACAGGGTCCTCGCCTCTGCAGTACTTC. Residues: CASSLGTGSSPLQYF.

V usage is TRBV19 and J usage is TRBJ1-5; D is perhaps TRBD1 (5 bases). CDR1 and CDR2 from the germline V gene are LNHDA and SQIVND (reference sequence). The CDR3 spans 16 residues. V dropped 6 bases and J dropped 7 bases, with 22 bases sitting between them. CDR3 nucleotide sequence: TGTGCCAGTAGCACCCGGGGGGGAGGGATTCGGCAGCCCCAGCATTTT. It yields the protein CASSTRGGGIRQPQHF.

V usage is TRBV24-1 and J usage is TRBJ2-3; unclear D gene. The CDR3 length is 13 residues. Germline CDR1 reads KGHDR; CDR2 reads SFDVKD. The ends were cut back, 4 bases at V and 0 bases at J, with 4 bases in the middle. The chain's CDR3 is CATSDISTDTQYF. The CDR3 region has the DNA TGTGCCACCAGTGACATCAGCACAGATACGCAGTATTTT.

The chain employs TRBV27 and TRBJ1-2; weak D call: TRBD1 (6 bases). This CDR3 spans 14 amino acids. V was clipped by 7 bases and J by 4 bases, with 16 bases between them. Germline lookup yields CDR1 MNHEY and CDR2 SMNVEV (reference sequence). The CDR3: CASKLQGSSYGYTF. The CDR3 bases are TGTGCCAGCAAACTACAGGGTAGTAGCTATGGCTACACCTTC.

The rearrangement uses TRBV12-3 or TRBV12-4 and TRBJ2-7; a weak D match, TRBD2 (5 bases). V lost 6 bases and J 9 bases, leaving 15 bases between the germline ends. CDR3 length: 12 amino acids. CDR3 sequence: CASSLNERSQYF. CDR3 DNA: TGTGCCAGCAGCCTCAACGAGCGGTCGCAGTACTTC.

This clone was seen only once. This chain connects TRBV28 to TRBJ1-1; no clear D gene. CDR1 MDHEN and CDR2 SYDVKM come from the germline V gene. The CDR3 contains 15 residues. Trimming left V 6 bases short and J 0 bases short, with 14 bases between. Written as DNA, the CDR3 is TGTGCCAGCAGCGAGCACGGACTTATGAACACTGAAGCTTTCTTT. It yields the protein CASSEHGLMNTEAFF.

In DNA, the CDR3 is TGTGCCAGCAGCGCTGAGACAGGGAGGAACGAGCAGTACTTC. Translated: CASSAETGRNEQYF. This rearrangement joins TRBV9 to TRBJ2-7, with D possibly TRBD1 on 7 matching bases. Germline values: CDR1 SGDLS, CDR2 YYNGEE. V was shortened by 3 bases and J by 5 bases, with 15 bases between the two germline ends. CDR3 length equals 14 residues.

In regard to this clone: A junction end diverges from the germline sequence, so it may reflect a read error. The chain links TRBV7-7 to TRBJ2-3; 8 nucleotides line up with TRBD2. There are 17 residues in the CDR3. Germline CDR1 is SSHAT and CDR2 is FNYEAQ (reference sequence). The CDR3 DNA reads TGTGCTAGCAGCTTACAGCCCGGCGGGGGGTTCACAGATACGCAGTATTTT. Its translation is CASSLQPGGGFTDTQYF.

CDR3 coding DNA: TGTGCCAGTAGTATAGCTCGGGGGGCCGGCACCGGGGAGCTGTTTTTT. Its translation: CASSIARGAGTGELFF. The chain links TRBV19 to TRBJ2-2; weak D call: TRBD2 (7 bases). V was trimmed by 1 base and J by 4 bases, leaving 13 bases between them. The CDR3 spans 16 residues. Germline assignment: CDR1 LNHDA and CDR2 SQIVND (reference sequence). The full variable domain, in which reference TRBV19 and TRBJ2-2 provide the parts outside the CDR3, is DGGITQSPKYLFRKEGQNVTLSCEQNLNHDAMYWYRQDPGQGLRLIYYSQIVNDFQKGDIAEGYSVSREKKESFPLTVTSAQKNPTAFYLCASSIARGAGTGELFFGEGSRLTVL.

This sequence joins TRBV11-2 and TRBJ2-3; 9 bases are shared with TRBD2. V was pared by 0 bases and J by 0 bases, with 10 bases of the junction left unmatched. This CDR3 has 19 residues. The germline V gene has CDR1 SGHAT and CDR2 FQNNGV. CDR3 bases: TGTGCCAGCAGCTTAGACCGCACGACTAGCGGAAGTAGCACAGATACGCAGTATTTT. Its translation: CASSLDRTTSGSSTDTQYF. Combining the CDR3 with reference TRBV11-2 and TRBJ2-3 gives the whole variable domain EAGVAQSPRYKIIEKRQSVAFWCNPISGHATLYWYQQILGQGPKLLIQFQNNGVVDDSQLPKDRFSAERLKGVDSTLKIQPAKLEDSAVYLCASSLDRTTSGSSTDTQYFGPGTRLTVL.

This chain uses TRBV12-3 or TRBV12-4 with TRBJ2-1; possibly TRBD1 for D (7 bases). This CDR3 spans 9 amino acids. Trimming left V 11 bases short and J 10 bases short, with 9 bases between. The CDR3 protein is CASGGEQFF. DNA for the CDR3: TGTGCCTCAGGGGGGGAGCAGTTCTTC.

CDR3 amino acids: CASTHRQGAYEQYF. In DNA form, the CDR3 reads TGTGCCAGTACTCACCGACAGGGAGCCTACGAGCAGTACTTC. The V call is TRBV19, the J call TRBJ2-7; 7 bases are a match to TRBD1. CDR3 length: 14 amino acids. The germline CDR1 and CDR2 sequences are LNHDA and SQIVND (reference sequence). Trimming removed 7 bases from V and 2 bases from J; junction bases left unmatched: 8.

V gene TRBV2 combines with J gene TRBJ1-1; D possibly corresponds to TRBD1 (5 bases). Germline CDR1 SNHLY, CDR2 FYNNEI. The CDR3 has 17 amino acids. Deletions cut 4 bases from V and 4 bases from J, with 22 bases between. The CDR3 reads CASSGHGPRIGGTEAFF. The CDR3 nucleotides read TGTGCCAGCAGTGGTCATGGACCCCGAATCGGGGGCACTGAAGCTTTCTTT.

The J gene is TRBJ2-5, the V gene TRBV5-1; 10 bases map to TRBD2. Unmatched junction bases numbered 10, after V lost 6 bases and J lost 5 bases. Germline V CDR1 and CDR2: SGHRS, YFSETQ. This CDR3 comprises 15 residues. The CDR3 region is CASTRTSGARETQYF. In DNA form, the CDR3 reads TGCGCCAGCACCCGGACTAGCGGAGCCCGGGAGACCCAGTACTTC. Full variable domain (remainder filled in from reference TRBV5-1 and TRBJ2-5): KAGVTQTPRYLIKTRGQQVTLSCSPISGHRSVSWYQQTPGQGLQFLFEYFSETQRNKGNFPGRFSGRQFSNSRSEMNVSTLELGDSALYLCASTRTSGARETQYFGPGTRLLVL.

This clone has just a few counts. V and J are TRBV28 and TRBJ1-4, with TRBD1 as a possible D gene (6 bases). V was pared by 7 bases and J by 10 bases, with 25 bases between. The CDR3 is 16 residues long. Germline V CDR1 and CDR2: MDHEN, SYDVKM. CDR3 sequence reads: CASTPPRGDVFRKLFF. CDR3 in DNA: TGTGCCAGCACCCCACCCAGGGGTGATGTCTTTCGAAAACTGTTTTTT.

The chain has TRBV5-5 and TRBJ1-1, with D maybe TRBD1 (6 bases). Germline lookup yields CDR1 SGHKS and CDR2 YYEKEE (reference sequence). The CDR3 spans 18 residues. V was clipped by 4 bases and J by 0 bases, with 22 bases between them. CDR3 region: CASSPPLMGARMNTEAFF. Written as DNA, the CDR3 is TGTGCCAGCAGCCCCCCGTTAATGGGGGCGAGAATGAACACTGAAGCTTTCTTT.

The rearrangement uses TRBV7-9 and TRBJ2-1; D is ambiguous. CDR1 and CDR2 (germline): SEHNR, FQNEAQ (reference sequence). The germline V and J ends were trimmed by 6 bases and 7 bases, with 7 bases remaining between them. The CDR3 consists of 11 residues. CDR3 in amino acids: CASRVENEQFF. CDR3 DNA: TGTGCCAGCAGAGTAGAAAATGAGCAGTTCTTC.

V gene TRBV28 combines with J gene TRBJ1-5; D is perhaps TRBD1 (6 bases). V lost 8 bases and J lost 4, with 9 bases in between. This CDR3 contains 12 residues. Germline-derived CDR1 and CDR2 are MDHEN and SYDVKM. CDR3 region: CASSQGNQPQHF. The CDR3 nucleotides read TGTGCCAGCTCTCAGGGGAATCAGCCCCAGCATTTT.

The count of this clone is one. The V and J genes are TRBV5-4 and TRBJ2-3; TRBD2 might be the D (6 bases). This CDR3 region has 15 residues. The V end was cut by 4 bases, the J end by 0 bases, with 12 bases between. CDR1 is SGHNT and CDR2 is YYREEE in the germline V gene (reference sequence). CDR3 amino acids: CASSQLAGSTDTQYF. CDR3 sequence (DNA): TGTGCCAGCAGCCAACTAGCTGGGAGCACAGATACGCAGTATTTT. Complete variable domain (other parts from reference TRBV5-4 and TRBJ2-3): ETGVTQSPTHLIKTRGQQVTLRCSSQSGHNTVSWYQQALGQGPQFIFQYYREEENGRGNFPPRFSGLQFPNYSSELNVNALELDDSALYLCASSQLAGSTDTQYFGPGTRLTVL.

The chain recombines TRBV7-3 with TRBJ2-6, with 14 bases matching TRBD2. The CDR3 has 18 residues. CDR1 and CDR2 (germline): SGHTA, FQGTGA. Trimming took 5 bases from V and 4 from J; bases not matched to a gene: 7. For the CDR3, the DNA is TGTGCCAGCAGCCCCGGACTAGCGGGGGGACCCGGGGCCAACGTCCTGACTTTC. This codes for CASSPGLAGGPGANVLTF.

The chain combines TRBV29-1 with TRBJ1-5; D possibly corresponds to TRBD1 (5 bases). Germline V CDR1 and CDR2: SQVTM, ANQGSEA. With 5 bases removed from V and 0 bases from J, the gap between germline ends came to 8 bases. The CDR3 contains 13 residues. CDR3 DNA: TGCAGCGTTAGGGGCCCTAGCAATCAGCCCCAGCATTTT. Protein: CSVRGPSNQPQHF. Looking up the rest from reference TRBV29-1 and TRBJ1-5 gives the full variable domain: SAVISQKPSRDICQRGTSLTIQCQVDSQVTMMFWYRQQPGQSLTLIATANQGSEATYESGFVIDKFPISRPNLTFSTLTVSNMSPEDSSIYLCSVRGPSNQPQHFGDGTRLSIL.

The chain combines TRBV3-1 (or the pseudogene TRBV3-2) with TRBJ2-3; D gene unclear. The CDR3 contains 13 residues. Trimming left V 3 bases short and J 0 bases short, with 4 bases between. CDR1 is LGHDT and CDR2 is YNNKEL in the germline V gene (reference sequence). CDR3 sequence: CASSQTSTDTQYF. CDR3 nucleotide sequence: TGTGCCAGCAGCCAGACTAGCACAGATACGCAGTATTTT.

This chain connects TRBV4-2 to TRBJ2-1; D might be TRBD2 (6 bases). The CDR3 is made up of 15 amino acids. The germline V gene encodes CDR1 LGHNA and CDR2 YNFKEQ. Trimming stripped 0 bases from V and 4 bases from J, with 10 bases between. The CDR3: CASSQDLGRYNEQFF. CDR3 DNA sequence: TGTGCCAGCAGCCAAGACCTGGGGAGGTACAATGAGCAGTTCTTC.

V is TRBV9 and J is TRBJ2-1, with 7 positions matching TRBD2. Germline V gene sequence: CDR1 SGDLS, CDR2 YYNGEE. The V and J ends lost 3 bases and 4 bases, in that order; junction bases with no gene match: 19. There are 19 residues in the CDR3. The chain's CDR3 is CASSALRPGTGGKYNEQFF. CDR3 bases: TGTGCCAGCAGCGCACTGAGACCCGGGACGGGAGGAAAGTACAATGAGCAGTTCTTC.